These 3 T cell receptor beta chains came from one sample sequenced in a study of blood T cell repertoires in COVID-19. Clones were read by immunoSEQ multiplex PCR, and TCRdb kept only the in-frame ones, dropping some. Among more than 85,000 clones listed, about 88% were seen once. The sequenced sample consisted of peripheral blood. These receptors all stem from a woman older than 75 with acute or convalescent COVID-19.

The chain joins TRBV4-1 to TRBJ2-7; 10 positions match TRBD1. Germline trimming cut 1 base from V and 4 bases from J; bases unmatched to any gene: 7. This CDR3 region has 16 residues. CDR1 is MGHRA, CDR2 YSYEKL, per germline. CDR3 in DNA: TGCGCCAGCAGCCAAGTCGCCGGGACAGGGGTTTACGAGCAGTACTTC. It specifies CASSQVAGTGVYEQYF.

The chain employs TRBV5-8 and TRBJ1-2; possible D gene TRBD1, 6 bases. V dropped 2 bases and J dropped 4 bases, with 15 bases sitting between them. This CDR3 has 15 amino acids. Germline V CDR1 and CDR2: SGHTS, YDEGEE. The CDR3, as DNA: TGTGCCAGCAGCTTCGGTTTCGGACAGCGCTATGGCTACACCTTC. Translated, it gives CASSFGFGQRYGYTF.

The CDR3, as DNA: TGTGCCAGCAGTCCCCCATCCGGGACACCCTATGGCTACACCTTC. Its protein is CASSPPSGTPYGYTF. The chain is built from TRBV28 and TRBJ1-2, with TRBD1 as a possible D gene (6 bases). V was cut by 5 bases and J by 4 bases, with 17 bases left in between. The V gene's germline CDR1 is MDHEN and CDR2 SYDVKM. This CDR3 spans 15 amino acids.